A selection of T cell receptor beta chains follows, all from one sample in a study of neurological immune-mediated disorders. TCRdb used MiXCR to reprocess the 5' RACE reads, holding one entry per CDR3 protein. The sample yields 70,000 to 75,000 distinct CDR3 sequences, roughly 15% seen once. The sequenced sample consisted of PBMCs. The source is a female donor with HTLV-1-associated myelopathy (HAM/TSP). The CDR3 runs from the conserved cysteine through the conserved F or W. D genes are given only for firm matches. Clone size, where shown, is once, few, many, or a class for clones that have expanded.

clone_size j_call v_call d_call cdr3_aa cdr3_nt
many TRBJ2-7 TRBV10-1 TRBD2 CASSESTAGVGEQYF TGCGCCAGCAGTGAGTCGACCGCGGGGGTCGGCGAGCAGTACTTC
many TRBJ2-7 TRBV15 NA CATSRGSGAYEQYF TGTGCCACCAGCAGAGGTAGCGGTGCCTACGAGCAGTACTTC
many TRBJ1-2 TRBV20-1 TRBD1 CSATGQIYGYTF TGCAGTGCTACGGGACAGATCTATGGCTACACCTTC
many TRBJ1-6 TRBV7-9 NA CASSLEMAGVSPLHF TGTGCCAGCAGCTTAGAGATGGCAGGGGTTTCACCCCTCCACTTT
NA TRBJ2-7 TRBV5-6 NA CASSLGGDTYEQYF TGTGCCAGCAGCTTGGGGGGGGATACCTACGAGCAGTACTTC
many TRBJ1-1 TRBV12-3/TRBV12-4 NA CASSFGGDRTEAFF TGTGCCAGCAGTTTTGGGGGGGACCGCACTGAAGCTTTCTTT
many TRBJ2-5 TRBV20-1 NA CSALDSGGLRETQYF TGCAGTGCTTTAGACTCCGGGGGGCTAAGGGAGACCCAGTACTTC
many TRBJ2-7 TRBV6-6 NA CASSYEESYEQYF TGTGCCAGCAGTTACGAAGAGTCCTACGAGCAGTACTTC
few TRBJ1-2 TRBV2 TRBD1 CASSEAARGIVGYTF TGTGCCAGCAGTGAAGCGGCCAGGGGGATTGTTGGCTACACCTTC
many TRBJ2-2 TRBV5-6 TRBD2 CASSALAGTGELFF TGTGCCAGCAGCGCCCTAGCGGGGACCGGGGAGCTGTTTTTT
many TRBJ2-7 TRBV7-8 NA CASSYYADPRGPSYEQYF TGTGCCAGCAGCTATTACGCGGACCCTAGGGGTCCCTCCTACGAGCAGTACTTC
many TRBJ2-5 TRBV25-1 NA CASSESRQNQETQYF TGTGCCAGCAGTGAATCCCGACAGAACCAAGAGACCCAGTACTTC
NA TRBJ2-1 TRBV4-1 NA CASSLELGPQGYNEQFF TGCGCCAGCAGTCTGGAACTCGGGCCCCAAGGCTACAATGAGCAGTTCTTC
few TRBJ2-1 TRBV27 TRBD2 CASSPAGERGGVNEQFF TGTGCCAGCAGCCCCGCCGGTGAGCGGGGGGGCGTCAATGAGCAGTTCTTC
many TRBJ2-7 TRBV10-3 NA CAISEVGTGSYEQYF TGTGCCATCAGTGAGGTGGGGACTGGGTCCTACGAGCAGTACTTC
many TRBJ1-2 TRBV20-1 NA CSARIGGNYGYTF TGCAGTGCTAGAATCGGCGGCAACTATGGCTACACCTTC
many TRBJ1-1 TRBV5-1 NA CASSIGDTGPSTEAFF TGCGCCAGCAGCATCGGGGACACCGGCCCCAGCACTGAAGCTTTCTTT
many TRBJ2-6 TRBV10-3 NA CAISESSGSGANVLTF TGTGCCATCAGTGAGTCGAGCGGGTCTGGGGCCAACGTCCTGACTTTC
many TRBJ2-1 TRBV29-1 NA CSVDLGRADEQFF TGCAGCGTAGACCTTGGACGGGCCGATGAGCAGTTCTTC
NA TRBJ1-6 TRBV5-1 NA CASSLGAVLNSPLHF TGCGCCAGCAGCTTGGGAGCAGTCCTGAATTCACCCCTCCACTTT
many TRBJ2-2 TRBV5-1 NA CASSLTGQPNTGELFF TGCGCCAGCAGCTTGACAGGACAGCCGAACACCGGGGAGCTGTTTTTT
few TRBJ1-2 TRBV7-3 TRBD1 CASSLGTAVGNYGYTF TGTGCCAGCAGCTTAGGGACAGCGGTAGGGAACTATGGCTACACCTTC
many TRBJ2-2 TRBV29-1 TRBD1 CSVEDGAGGNTGELFF TGCAGCGTTGAAGACGGTGCAGGGGGTAACACCGGGGAGCTGTTTTTT
few TRBJ2-3 TRBV28 TRBD2 CASREAGDRDTQYF TGTGCCAGCAGAGAAGCGGGGGACCGGGATACGCAGTATTTT
many TRBJ2-2 TRBV7-9 NA CASSFGDLTGELFF TGTGCCAGCAGCTTTGGTGATCTGACCGGGGAGCTGTTTTTT
many TRBJ1-1 TRBV5-1 NA CASSSGQLMNTEAFF TGCGCCAGCAGCTCCGGACAGTTGATGAACACTGAAGCTTTCTTT
NA TRBJ1-1 TRBV20-1 NA CSARVGGLNEDFF TGCAGTGCAAGGGTTGGGGGCCTCAATGAAGATTTCTTT